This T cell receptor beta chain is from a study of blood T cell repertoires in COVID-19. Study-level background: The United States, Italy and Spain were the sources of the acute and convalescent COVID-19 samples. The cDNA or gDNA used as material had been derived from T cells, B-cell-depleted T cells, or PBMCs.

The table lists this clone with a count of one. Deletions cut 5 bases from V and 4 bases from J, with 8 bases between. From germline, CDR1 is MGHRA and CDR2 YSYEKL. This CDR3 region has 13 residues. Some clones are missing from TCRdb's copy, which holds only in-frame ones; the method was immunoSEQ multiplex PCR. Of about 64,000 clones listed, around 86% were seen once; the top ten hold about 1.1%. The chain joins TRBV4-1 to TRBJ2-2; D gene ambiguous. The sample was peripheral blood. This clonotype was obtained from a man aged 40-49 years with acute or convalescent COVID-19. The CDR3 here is CASSTDTTGELFF. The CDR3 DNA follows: TGCGCCAGCAGCACAGACACCACCGGGGAGCTGTTTTTT.